This TCR beta chain is from a study of T cell repertoires in aging, cancer and after chemotherapy. Amplification of TCR beta used genomic DNA extracted from peripheral blood. The study, taken as a whole, reports: Loss of evenness, beyond lost richness, contributed to age-related TCR diversity decline in cancer patients.

Rearranged V-D-J TRB sequences were amplified with a mixed TRB-A/B primer pool. In TCRdb, the multiplex PCR reads were re-called with MiXCR into one record per CDR3 protein. Of some 7,900 distinct CDR3 sequences listed, 25% to 40% are singletons. Sample share makes this clonotype medium-sized (0.01 to 0.1%). Its antigen remains unidentified. Germline V gene lookup returns CDR1 KGHSH and CDR2 LQKENI. V gave up 0 bases and J gave up 5 bases, with 11 bases separating them. This CDR3 is 14 amino acids long. Sequencing input: blood. The receptor was isolated from a human donor in good health. The V call is TRBV18, the J call TRBJ2-7; no clear D gene. This CDR3 is CASSPPSAVNEQYF. The CDR3 nucleotides read TGTGCCAGCTCACCACCGTCTGCGGTCAACGAGCAGTACTTC.